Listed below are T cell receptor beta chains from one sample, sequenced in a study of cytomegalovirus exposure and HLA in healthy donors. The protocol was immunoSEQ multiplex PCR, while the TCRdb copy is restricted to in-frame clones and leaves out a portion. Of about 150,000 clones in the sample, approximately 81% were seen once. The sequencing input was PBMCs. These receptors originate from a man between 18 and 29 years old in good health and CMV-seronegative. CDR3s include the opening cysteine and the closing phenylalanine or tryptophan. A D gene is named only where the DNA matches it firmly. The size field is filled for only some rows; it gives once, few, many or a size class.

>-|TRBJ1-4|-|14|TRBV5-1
CASSLFQGSEKLFF
TGCGCCAGCAGCTTGTTTCAGGGTAGTGAAAAACTGTTTTTT
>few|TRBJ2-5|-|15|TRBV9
CASSVAGRGQETQYF
TGTGCCAGCAGCGTAGCCGGCAGGGGACAAGAGACCCAGTACTTC
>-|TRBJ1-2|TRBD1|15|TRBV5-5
CASSLAGGINYGYTF
TGTGCCAGCAGCTTGGCAGGGGGCATTAACTATGGCTACACCTTC
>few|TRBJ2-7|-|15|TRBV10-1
CASSTGVGTPYEQYF
TGCGCCAGCAGTACAGGGGTCGGGACTCCCTACGAGCAGTACTTC
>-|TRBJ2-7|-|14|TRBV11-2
CASTPPPGSYEQYF
TGTGCCAGCACCCCTCCCCCGGGTTCATACGAGCAGTACTTC
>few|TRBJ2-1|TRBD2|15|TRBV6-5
CASSPAGRGSDEQFF
TGTGCCAGCAGCCCCGCCGGGCGGGGGTCGGATGAGCAGTTCTTC
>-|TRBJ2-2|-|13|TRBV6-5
CASSPVFAGELFF
TGTGCCAGCAGCCCCGTTTTCGCGGGGGAGCTGTTTTTT
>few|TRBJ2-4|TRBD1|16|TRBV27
CASRSPTRDRQNIQYF
TGTGCCAGCAGAAGCCCAACTAGGGACAGACAAAACATTCAGTACTTC
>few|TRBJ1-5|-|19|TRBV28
CASSPLEGYVFYSNQPQHF
TGTGCCAGCAGCCCTCTGGAGGGTTATGTTTTTTATAGCAATCAGCCCCAGCATTTT
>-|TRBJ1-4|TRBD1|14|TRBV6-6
CASSSGTGREKLFF
TGTGCCAGCAGTAGCGGGACAGGGCGGGAAAAACTGTTTTTT
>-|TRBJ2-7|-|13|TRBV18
CASSANRDDEQYF
TGTGCCAGCTCAGCGAACAGAGACGATGAGCAGTACTTC
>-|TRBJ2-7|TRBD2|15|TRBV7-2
CASSSAGLAVHEQYF
TGTGCCAGCAGCTCAGCGGGACTCGCAGTCCACGAGCAGTACTTC
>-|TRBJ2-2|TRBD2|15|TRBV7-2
CASSAESGRAVGLFF
TGTGCCAGCTCCGCCGAAAGCGGGAGGGCCGTCGGGCTGTTTTTT
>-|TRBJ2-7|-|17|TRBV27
CASSLSALTASSYEQYF
TGTGCCAGCAGCTTATCGGCTCTGACAGCGAGCTCCTACGAGCAGTACTTC
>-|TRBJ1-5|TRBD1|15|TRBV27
CASSPRGQGRQPQHF
TGTGCCAGCAGTCCGCGGGGACAGGGGAGGCAGCCCCAGCATTTT
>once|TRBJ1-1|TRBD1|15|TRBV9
CASSPRTGENTEAFF
TGTGCCAGCAGCCCCCGGACAGGGGAGAACACTGAAGCTTTCTTT
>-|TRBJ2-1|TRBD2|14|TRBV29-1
CSARLAREYNEQFF
TGCAGCGCCCGACTAGCGAGAGAGTACAATGAGCAGTTCTTC
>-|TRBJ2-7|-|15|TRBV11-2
CASSLGAGDIHEQYF
TGTGCCAGCAGCTTAGGAGCGGGCGATATACACGAGCAGTACTTC
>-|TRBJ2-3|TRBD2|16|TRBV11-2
CASSLSSGRGTDTQYF
TGTGCCAGCAGCCTCTCTAGCGGGAGGGGCACAGATACGCAGTATTTT
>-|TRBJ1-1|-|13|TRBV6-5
CASSYGWTDEAFF
TGTGCCAGCAGTTACGGTTGGACAGACGAAGCTTTCTTT
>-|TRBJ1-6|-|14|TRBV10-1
CASSDTGNNSPLHF
TGCGCCAGCAGTGATACGGGAAATAATTCACCCCTCCACTTT
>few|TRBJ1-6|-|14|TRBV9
CASSLGVYNSPLHF
TGTGCCAGCAGCCTCGGGGTCTATAATTCACCCCTCCACTTT
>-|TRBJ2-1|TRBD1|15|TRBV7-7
CASSRDSGSYNEQFF
TGTGCCAGCAGCCGGGACAGCGGCTCCTACAATGAGCAGTTCTTC
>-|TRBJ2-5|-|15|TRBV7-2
CASSPGLAPQETQYF
TGTGCCAGCAGCCCCGGGCTAGCACCACAAGAGACCCAGTACTTC
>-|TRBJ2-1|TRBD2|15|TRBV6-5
CASRGLAEAYNEQFF
TGTGCCAGCAGGGGACTAGCGGAGGCCTACAATGAGCAGTTCTTC
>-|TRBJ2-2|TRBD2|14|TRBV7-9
CASSTGGSGGELFF
TGTGCCAGCAGTACGGGGGGGAGCGGCGGGGAGCTGTTTTTT
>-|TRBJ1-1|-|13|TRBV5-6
CASSLTANTEAFF
TGTGCCAGCAGCCTGACAGCGAACACTGAAGCTTTCTTT
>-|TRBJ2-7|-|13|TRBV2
CASSEAGHKEQYF
TGTGCCAGCAGTGAAGCGGGACATAAAGAGCAGTACTTC
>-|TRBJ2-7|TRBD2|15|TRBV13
CASSPQTSGREVQYF
TGTGCCAGCAGCCCGCAGACTAGCGGGAGGGAGGTGCAGTACTTC
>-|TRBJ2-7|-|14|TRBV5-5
CASSSTSRSYEQYF
TGTGCCAGCAGCTCTACTAGCCGCTCCTACGAGCAGTACTTC
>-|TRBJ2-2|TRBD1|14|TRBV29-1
CSGRPGGRAGELFF
TGCAGCGGCCGACCAGGGGGCAGGGCCGGGGAGCTGTTTTTT
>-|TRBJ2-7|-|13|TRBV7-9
CASSGHFPYEQYF
TGTGCCAGCAGTGGACATTTCCCCTACGAGCAGTACTTC